This T cell receptor (beta chain) was sequenced in a study of cytomegalovirus exposure and HLA in healthy donors (dated by TCRdb to 2015 to 2018). General notes on the study: An earlier analysis of approximately 640 of the donors reported 250 to 300 Gb of sequence data and around 120 million unique TCR beta sequences from approximately 180 million T cells. Rather than using new phenotypic data, the later analysis identified candidate immune exposures from TCR beta sequences and from how often those sequences occurred across donors. In a later analysis, previously published TCR beta repertoires from about 640 donors were re-analyzed and high-resolution HLA genotyping was added so that TCR occurrence patterns could be studied. Both class I and class II loci were covered by HLA typing, at four-digit resolution. An earlier analysis of around 540 of the donors applied high-throughput TCR beta sequencing to assess whether each TCR beta V gene segment acted as functional or pseudogenic. The number of donors typed differed by locus, with about 629-630 for A, B, C, DRB1 and DQB1, around 560 for DQA1, approximately 580 for DPA1, and around 450 for DPB1. Using immunosequencing, the study profiled T cell repertoires from about 620 subjects and related those repertoires to cytomegalovirus serostatus. A later genetic analysis used genome-wide SNP genotypes for about 65% of the 666 donors, treating that subset as a discovery cohort. The study was designed to test whether signatures of past pathogen exposure could be identified by cataloging public T cell receptors. Along with the approximately 700-subject first cohort, a separate validation cohort of over a hundred different subjects was used. To predict cytomegalovirus infection status, the study brought together high-throughput TCR immunosequencing, statistical association of individual TCRs with disease status, and machine learning. Every discovery cohort repertoire had been produced on one sequencing platform. About 330 gigabases of sequencing data and tens of millions of unique TCR sequences made up an early release that covered around 640 HLA-typed donors. Across approximately 400 genotyped donors of the cohort, an average of approximately 240,000 unique TCR beta nucleotide sequences per donor were sequenced, and approximately 19% of those sequences were non-productive. Alongside the repertoire data, information on donor age, sex, ethnicity and CMV serostatus was compiled. Roughly 5 DR-DQ haplotypes were treated as single units for association and clustering because of strong linkage in the cohort. Of the roughly 400 genotyped donors, over 65% fell in the genetic ancestry cluster associated with self-reported Caucasian donors. What the authors observed across the whole study: In a later analysis, 16,951 TCR beta sequences were associated with specific HLA alleles at a false discovery rate of 0.05. Strong co-occurrence of HLA alleles, especially DR and DQ, made assigning TCR associations to individual alleles difficult. A further reported finding was that TCR beta sequences accurately predicted the HLA-A and HLA-B alleles for most subjects in the first cohort. An earlier analysis of approximately 540 of the donors showed that most TCR beta V segments appeared in productive rearrangements either about 87% or about 30% of the time, which broadly matched IMGT annotations. Several of the top co-occurrence clusters appeared to be linked to parvovirus B19, influenza, CMV and Epstein-Barr virus, according to a later analysis. CMV serostatus was the only immune exposure information available for the cohort. Because counts were too low, seventeen rarely observed V segments, including chromosome 9 orphons, were excluded from the earlier analysis of 587 of the donors. The authors suggested that the approach could potentially be extended to other disease states and immunological phenotypes. Presence/absence analyses assumed roughly uniform sequencing depth across donors, an assumption that may not hold. According to a later analysis, TCR association rates differed among HLA loci, with DRB1 alleles showing the most associated TCRs and HLA-C alleles showing the fewest. Because HLA typing was missing for some donors at each locus, association tests included only the typed subset. A later genetic analysis reported fewer N-insertions in productive TCRs among donors in an Asian-associated ancestry cluster than the approximately 700-donor mean. The study listed 170 or so TCR beta chains as associated with cytomegalovirus. In both the original and validation cohorts, the classifier was reported to diagnose cytomegalovirus status with high specificity and sensitivity. In a later analysis, most CMV-associated TCR beta chains were found to appear HLA-restricted, with HLA associations seemingly driven largely by CMV exposure. Some IMGT-functional V segments, including TRBV6-2 and TRBV6-3, could not be told apart with the 87-base-pair reads, so those segments were excluded. A later analysis found that HLA-associated TCR beta chains were more clonally expanded and had lower generation probabilities than equally common non-associated chains. An association between a missense DCLRE1C variant and V-gene and J-gene trimming of TCR beta chains was found in a later genetic analysis and replicated in an independent cohort. Linkage disequilibrium might explain the correlated functional status among segregating V segments, but an unknown experimental factor could not be excluded. A group of highly shared sequence variants was considered likely to be a technical artifact of the sequencing pipeline. Most TCR sequences were seen in very few donors, while some public TCRs were found in many individuals. In vitro tests confirmed that a few of the cytomegalovirus-associated TCR beta chains recognize cytomegalovirus antigens. This cohort had only TCR beta chains sequenced, and the lack of alpha or paired-chain data limited which features could be detected.

This clone appeared a few times. The antigen it recognizes is unknown. The record has no base qualities; no much larger clone is one base away. The cohort comprised fewer than 750 healthy bone marrow donors. At the time of sampling, all cohort members were nominally healthy, though unrecorded immune exposures were likely present. The donor was CMV seronegative and belonged to the group of 352 seronegative cohort members. A peripheral blood sample was provided by each donor, and peripheral blood mononuclear cells were used for TCR beta sequencing. The Qiagen DNeasy Blood Extraction Kit was used to extract genomic DNA from the blood cell samples. The library was obtained by the immunoSEQ multiplex PCR assay. The multiplex PCR relied on a mix of 60 forward primers for TCR Vbeta segments and 13 reverse primers for TCR Jbeta segments. The CDR3 region of rearranged TCR beta genes was amplified from genomic DNA by a multiplex PCR assay. The amplified TCR beta libraries were sequenced on the Illumina HiSeq System as 87-base-pair reads. Under the source paper's analysis protocol: Across the 670 or so repertoires, a later analysis counted 80 million or so unique TCR beta chains, 9.5 million to 12 million of which were shared by at least two donors. Raw reads were error-corrected and collapsed into unique sequences with a nearest-neighbor algorithm that merged closely related sequences to remove PCR and sequencing errors. CDR3 sequences were aligned to IMGT reference sequences to assign V, D and J gene segments. Each retained sequence needed at least a six-nucleotide match to both a V gene segment and a J gene segment. Rearrangements were classified as productive when the CDR3 lacked stop codons and remained in frame with V and J, and all other rearrangements were classified as non-productive. Following IMGT convention, CDR3 was defined as the stretch from the second conserved V-encoded cysteine up to the conserved J-encoded phenylalanine. The earlier analysis of 550 to 650 of the donors excluded any sequence lacking an unambiguous match to a single V gene segment. An earlier analysis of fewer than 650 of the donors classified V segments as functional when productive rearrangements were above 56.7% and as segregating when the standard deviation between donors was above 5%. A statistical classification framework was developed to diagnose cytomegalovirus status using the catalog of TCR beta chain sequences. V and J gene assignment, in a later analysis, came from comparing TCR nucleotide sequences with IMGT/GENE-DB human TR gene sequences. The TCRdist pipeline was used in a later analysis to assign CDR3 sequences and most-parsimonious VDJ recombination scenarios. A later analysis defined each TCR beta chain by its CDR3 amino acid sequence plus V-gene family, and excluded reads lacking a unique V-gene family. As a way to deal with suspected cross-contamination and a sequencing artifact, a later analysis dropped roughly 620 nucleotide sequences that were highly shared and had low generation probability. In a later analysis, a clonal expansion index for each public chain was calculated from normalized within-repertoire ranks of inferred template counts. In a later analysis, generation probabilities were computed using a VDJ recombination model fitted to out-of-frame rearrangements, and the results were checked against IGoR. Hypergeometric tests were used in a later analysis to score TCR-TCR, TCR-HLA and TCR-CMV co-occurrence, with a repertoire-size bias correction applied to the TCR pairs. To estimate false discovery rates, a later analysis permuted the HLA or CMV assignments 20 times. A later analysis grouped co-occurring TCRs with DBSCAN, adding TCRdist sequence similarity when clustering within HLA-allele-positive subsets. Repertoires with fewer than 30,000 or more than 120,000 public chains, plus five repertoires with anomalous nucleotide sharing, were excluded from co-occurrence clustering. As stored in TCRdb, this immuneACCESS dataset retains in-frame rearrangements with V and J assigned. A fraction of the clones does not appear; measured against another copy, unresolved V genes explain less than half of the discrepancy, and the remainder lacks a known reason. V, J and clone size are taken as reported in that table, and D and trimming were inferred from the DNA itself. The sample records 120,000 to 150,000 clones, approximately 76% of which are singletons. The ten largest clones capture about 2% of the sample.

Its CDR3 holds 13 amino acids, cysteine through phenylalanine. Only CDR3 DNA is held: 39 bases, read in frame from base 1. For CDR1 and CDR2, the germline V gene lists SGHRS and YFSETQ. The V and J ends are trimmed by 3 bases and 6 bases, leaving 12 bases between them. Sequencing used PBMCs. This TCR came from a man aged 35 to 55 in good health and CMV-seronegative. Here the chain combines TRBV5-1 and TRBJ2-5, and possibly TRBD1, on 6 matching bases. The CDR3 protein: CASSSQTGKTQYF. The DNA sequence reads TGCGCCAGCAGCTCCCAGACAGGAAAGACCCAGTACTTC.